Listed here are 26 T cell receptor beta chains from one sample, sequenced in a study of blood T cells in healthy people across ages (dated by TCRdb to the mid-2010s). Receptor amplification or capture employed 5' RACE. The sequencer listed for this sample is Illumina HiSeq 2500. A second PCR of roughly 7 to 11 cycles was performed with a sample-barcoded 5' primer and a J-beta primer mix. TCRdb cleaned the public reads at Q25 with fastp, built clones with MiXCR and kept in-frame beta chains. Each CDR3 protein appears once, grouped with its most common genes and DNA. This sample comprises approximately 600,000 distinct CDR3 sequences, around 54% of them detected only once. 30% to 40% of the sample is taken by the ten largest. The sequencing input was blood. The receptors shown here come from a man aged 55-75 years in good health.

The chain couples TRBV4-2 to TRBJ1-4; perhaps TRBD1 as D (5 bases). CDR1 LGHNA and CDR2 YNFKEQ come from the germline V gene. CDR3 length: 16 residues. V lost 3 bases, J lost 3 bases, and 14 bases lay in between. The CDR3 loop is CASSHRAAEANEKLFF. The CDR3 DNA reads as TGTGCCAGCAGCCACAGGGCCGCGGAGGCTAATGAAAAACTGTTTTTT.

The chain employs TRBV29-1 and TRBJ2-7; D gene uncertain. Trimming took off 4 bases at V and 2 bases at J, with 6 bases between the two ends. The CDR3 is made up of 11 amino acids. Germline V gene data show CDR1 as SQVTM and CDR2 as ANQGSEA. Here the CDR3 reads CSVVETYEQYF. The CDR3 nucleotides are TGCAGCGTTGTCGAGACCTACGAGCAGTACTTC.

The genes are TRBV24-1 and TRBJ2-7, with D possibly being TRBD1 or TRBD2 (5 bases each). Germline CDR1 reads KGHDR; CDR2 reads SFDVKD. The V gene lost 4 bases and the J gene lost 8 bases, with 17 bases spanning the gap. This CDR3 contains 14 residues. The CDR3 loop reads CATSDPRDPFKQYF. The DNA for the CDR3 is TGTGCCACCAGTGACCCCCGGGACCCTTTTAAGCAGTACTTC.

The chain employs TRBV7-8 and TRBJ2-5; D possibly corresponds to TRBD1 (6 bases). CDR1 is SGHVS, CDR2 FQNEAQ, per germline. CDR3 length: 15 residues. The V and J ends lost 3 bases and 11 bases respectively, with 22 bases between them. CDR3 in DNA: TGTGCCAGCAGCTTTAATACAGGGTACTACAATGAGCAGTACTTC. As protein: CASSFNTGYYNEQYF.

The V and J genes are TRBV11-2 and TRBJ2-7; 11 bases are a match to TRBD2. J lost 3 bases, V lost 1 base, and 8 bases had no gene match. The V gene's germline CDR1 is SGHAT and CDR2 FQNNGV. The CDR3 length is 17 residues. CDR3 DNA: TGTGCCAGCAGCTTAGGCACAAAACTAGCGGGGGACTACGAGCAGTACTTC. As protein: CASSLGTKLAGDYEQYF.

This sequence joins TRBV5-1 and TRBJ1-1, with 7 nucleotides matching TRBD1. CDR1 is SGHRS, CDR2 YFSETQ, per germline. The V and J ends lost 2 bases and 1 base, in that order; junction bases with no gene match: 2. The CDR3 runs to 14 residues. The CDR3 loop is CASSFTGENTEAFF. Here the CDR3 DNA reads TGCGCCAGCAGCTTCACAGGGGAGAACACTGAAGCTTTCTTT.

CDR3 residues: CASSAHLERSEIQYF. Written as DNA, the CDR3 is TGTGCCAGCAGCGCCCATCTCGAGAGGTCAGAGATCCAGTACTTC. The chain has TRBV9 and TRBJ2-7, with no clear D. Trimming left V 3 bases short and J 10 bases short, with 23 bases between. Germline V gene data show CDR1 as SGDLS and CDR2 as YYNGEE. The CDR3 runs 15 residues.

The chain has TRBV12-3 or TRBV12-4 and TRBJ2-1; D gene uncertain. The CDR3 has 15 amino acids. Between the trimmed V and J ends, which lost 4 bases and 8 bases, there was a span of 18 bases. CDR3 amino acids: CASSSRPLSIDEQFF. The CDR3 region has the DNA TGTGCCAGCAGTTCCCGACCCCTGTCGATCGATGAGCAGTTCTTC.

This clonotype was detected only a few times. The chain employs TRBV5-1 and TRBJ1-6; TRBD1 aligns across 8 bases. The CDR3 has 15 residues. The V gene's germline CDR1 is SGHRS and CDR2 YFSETQ. Trimming removed 4 bases from V and 6 bases from J; junction bases left unmatched: 6. The CDR3 sequence: CASSEQGASNSPLHF. The CDR3 nucleotides are TGCGCCAGCAGCGAGCAGGGGGCCTCTAATTCACCCCTCCACTTT.

V gene TRBV12-3 or TRBV12-4 combines with J gene TRBJ2-2; D unclear. Deletions cut 7 bases from V and 6 bases from J, with 12 bases between. This CDR3 is built from 13 residues. The CDR3 nucleotides are TGTGCCAGCATCCCTCGTAATGCCGGGGAGCTGTTTTTT. It is translated as CASIPRNAGELFF.

This clonotype was observed a few times. The CDR3 loop is CASKPQEMNTEAFF. In nucleotides, the CDR3 is TGTGCCAGCAAACCCCAGGAGATGAACACTGAAGCTTTCTTT. The chain has TRBV18 and TRBJ1-1; the D is unclear. The V end was cut by 8 bases, the J end by 0 bases, with 13 bases between. This CDR3 contains 14 residues. Germline loops: CDR1 KGHSH, CDR2 LQKENI.

CDR3 coding DNA: TGTGCCATCAGTTTGACTAGCGGGGGCCCAAGCTCCTACAATGAGCAGTTCTTC. It specifies CAISLTSGGPSSYNEQFF. The V gene is TRBV10-3, the J gene TRBJ2-1, with 12 positions matching TRBD2. J gave up 0 bases and V 5 bases, and 8 bases lay outside the gene matches. This CDR3 is 18 amino acids long. From germline, CDR1 is ENHRY and CDR2 SYGVKD.

The rearrangement links TRBV20-1 to TRBJ2-1; D is uncertain. The V gene's germline CDR1 is DFQATT and CDR2 SNEGSKA (reference sequence). V was cut by 1 base and J by 8 bases, with 3 bases left in between. The length of the CDR3 is 10 residues. The DNA for the CDR3 is TGCAGTGCTAGAGTCTATGAGCAGTTCTTC. Translated, it gives CSARVYEQFF.

CDR3 sequence reads: CASSSALGSMNTEAFF. As DNA, the CDR3 is TGCGCCAGCAGCTCCGCTTTGGGCAGCATGAACACTGAAGCTTTCTTT. The chain employs TRBV5-1 and TRBJ1-1; D not resolved. CDR3 size: 16 residues. Germline-derived CDR1 and CDR2 are SGHRS and YFSETQ. The V gene lost 3 bases and the J gene lost 0 bases, with 15 bases spanning the gap.

In this sample, this clonotype turned up a few times. The J gene is TRBJ2-7, the V gene TRBV2, with D possibly being TRBD1 (5 bases). Germline CDR1 is SNHLY and CDR2 is FYNNEI. CDR3 length: 15 amino acids. Between the trimmed V and J ends, which lost 1 base and 3 bases, there was a span of 13 bases. The CDR3 DNA is TGTGCCAGCAGTGAAGGATCAGGGCGGCTCTACGAGCAGTACTTC. It codes for CASSEGSGRLYEQYF.

The chain uses TRBV20-1 and TRBJ2-5; D remains ambiguous. This CDR3 is built from 14 residues. V lost 0 bases, J lost 1 base, and 9 bases lay in between. CDR1 and CDR2 from the germline V gene are DFQATT and SNEGSKA (reference sequence). The CDR3 sequence is CSARDRSTQETQYF. The CDR3 nucleotides are TGCAGTGCTAGAGATCGGTCCACCCAAGAGACCCAGTACTTC.

The chain combines TRBV6-5 with TRBJ1-2, with D unclear. V was cut by 2 bases and J by 7 bases, with 11 bases left in between. CDR1 and CDR2 from the germline V gene are MNHEY and SVGAGI. This CDR3 region has 13 residues. The CDR3 sequence is CASSYATRGGYTF. The DNA for the CDR3 is TGTGCCAGCAGTTACGCAACACGAGGTGGCTACACCTTC.

This clonotype occurred many times. CDR3 sequence reads: CASSVQRHPLYEQYF. The CDR3, as DNA: TGTGCCAGCAGCGTACAGAGGCACCCTTTGTACGAGCAGTACTTC. This rearrangement joins TRBV7-2 to TRBJ2-7, with D unresolved. Germline assignment: CDR1 SGHTA and CDR2 FQGNSA. Deletions cut 5 bases from V and 4 bases from J, with 18 bases between. CDR3 length equals 15 residues. The full variable domain, in which reference TRBV7-2 and TRBJ2-7 provide the parts outside the CDR3, is GAGVSQSPSNKVTEKGKDVELRCDPISGHTALYWYRQSLGQGLEFLIYFQGNSAPDKSGLPSDRFSAERTGGSVSTLTIQRTQQEDSAVYLCASSVQRHPLYEQYFGPGTRLTVT.

The rearrangement joins TRBV5-5 to TRBJ2-5; D is unresolved. The length of the CDR3 is 12 residues. V was trimmed by 4 bases and J by 5 bases, leaving 9 bases between them. Germline V gene lookup returns CDR1 SGHKS and CDR2 YYEKEE (reference sequence). CDR3 DNA sequence: TGTGCCAGCAGCCCTGACTTGGAGACCCAGTACTTC. Translation gives CASSPDLETQYF. The full variable domain, completed using reference TRBV5-5 and TRBJ2-5, is DAGVTQSPTHLIKTRGQQVTLRCSPISGHKSVSWYQQVLGQGPQFIFQYYEKEERGRGNFPDRFSARQFPNYSSELNVNALLLGDSALYLCASSPDLETQYFGPGTRLLVL.

This clonotype was picked up one time. The V and J genes are TRBV10-3 and TRBJ1-2, with 8 bases lining up with TRBD1. The CDR3 loop spans 14 amino acids. The germline CDR1 and CDR2 sequences are ENHRY and SYGVKD. J gave up 6 bases and V 4 bases, and 7 bases lay outside the gene matches. CDR3 amino acids: CAISGQQGDHGYTF. The CDR3 nucleotides are TGTGCCATCAGTGGACAACAGGGGGATCATGGCTACACCTTC.

The CDR3 DNA sequence: TGCAGCGTTGAAGAGGGGCGTAATGAGCAGTTCTTC. This sequence encodes CSVEEGRNEQFF. This chain links TRBV29-1 with TRBJ2-1; D is perhaps TRBD1 (5 bases). CDR3 length equals 12 residues. CDR1 and CDR2 from the germline V gene are SQVTM and ANQGSEA. Trimming removed 0 bases at V and 7 bases at J, with 7 bases between.

The chain has TRBV5-4 and TRBJ2-7; 10 bases agree with TRBD2. CDR1 and CDR2 from the germline V gene are SGHNT and YYREEE (reference sequence). The CDR3 is 16 residues long. V shed 0 bases and J 0 bases; nucleotides not matched to a gene: 3. CDR3: CASSLASGGASYEQYF. The CDR3 DNA sequence: TGTGCCAGCAGCTTGGCCAGCGGGGGGGCCTCCTACGAGCAGTACTTC.

This clonotype was counted between two and nine times. This chain uses TRBV2 with TRBJ2-1; D possibly corresponds to TRBD2 (6 bases). Trimming left V 7 bases short and J 5 bases short, with 15 bases between. The CDR3 is 14 amino acids. CDR1 SNHLY and CDR2 FYNNEI come from the germline V gene. The CDR3 bases are TGTGCCAGCACCCTAGCTGCGGGGAACAATGAGCAGTTCTTC. Protein sequence: CASTLAAGNNEQFF.

The rearrangement joins TRBV6-6 to TRBJ1-6; no definite D call. The germline V and J ends were trimmed by 4 bases and 10 bases, with 14 bases remaining between them. CDR3 length: 14 amino acids. CDR1 and CDR2 from the germline V gene are MNHNY and SVGAGI (reference sequence). The DNA for the CDR3 is TGTGCCAGCAGTTCGGGAGTCCTGCGGTCACCCCTCCACTTT. Amino acid sequence: CASSSGVLRSPLHF.

Only a few counts were recorded for this clonotype. V is TRBV2 and J is TRBJ2-1; TRBD2 aligns across 11 bases. Unmatched junction bases numbered 8, after V lost 6 bases and J lost 4 bases. The CDR3 covers 16 residues. Germline values: CDR1 SNHLY, CDR2 FYNNEI. CDR3 sequence: CASSGSPSGGYNEQFF. In nucleotides, the CDR3 is TGTGCCAGCAGCGGTTCCCCTAGCGGGGGGTACAATGAGCAGTTCTTC. Full variable domain (missing parts from reference TRBV2 and TRBJ2-1): EPEVTQTPSHQVTQMGQEVILRCVPISNHLYFYWYRQILGQKVEFLVSFYNNEISEKSEIFDDQFSVERPDGSNFTLKIRSTKLEDSAMYFCASSGSPSGGYNEQFFGPGTRLTVL.

At least ten counts were recorded for this clonotype. The chain links TRBV20-1 to TRBJ1-5; 8 nucleotides match TRBD1. CDR1 DFQATT and CDR2 SNEGSKA come from the germline V gene (reference sequence). The V and J ends lost 1 base and 6 bases, in that order; junction bases with no gene match: 5. This CDR3 has 14 residues. CDR3 sequence (DNA): TGCAGTGCTAGAGGAGACAGGGGTGGTCAGCCCCAGCATTTT. Its protein is CSARGDRGGQPQHF.